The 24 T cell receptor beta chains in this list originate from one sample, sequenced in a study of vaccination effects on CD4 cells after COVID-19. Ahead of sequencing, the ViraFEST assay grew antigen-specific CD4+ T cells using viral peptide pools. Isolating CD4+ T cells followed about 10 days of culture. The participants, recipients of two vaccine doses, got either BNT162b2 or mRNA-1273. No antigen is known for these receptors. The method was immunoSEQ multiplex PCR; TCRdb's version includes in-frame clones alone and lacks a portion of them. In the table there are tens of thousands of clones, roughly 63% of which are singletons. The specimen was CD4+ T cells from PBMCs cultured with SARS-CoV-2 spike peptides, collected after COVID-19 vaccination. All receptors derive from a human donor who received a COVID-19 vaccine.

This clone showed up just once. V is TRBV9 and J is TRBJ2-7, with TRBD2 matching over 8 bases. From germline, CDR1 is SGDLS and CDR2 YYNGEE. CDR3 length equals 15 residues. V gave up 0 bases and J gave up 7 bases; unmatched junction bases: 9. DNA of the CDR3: TGTGCCAGCAGCGTAGCTTCGGCGGGAGGAGGGGAGCAGTACTTC. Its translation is CASSVASAGGGEQYF.

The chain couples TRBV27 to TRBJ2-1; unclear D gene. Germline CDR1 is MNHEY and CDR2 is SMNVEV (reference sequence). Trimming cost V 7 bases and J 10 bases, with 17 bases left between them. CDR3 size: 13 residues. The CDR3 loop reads CASTRWSGGEQFF. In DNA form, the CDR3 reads TGTGCCAGCACCCGATGGTCGGGTGGAGAGCAGTTCTTC.

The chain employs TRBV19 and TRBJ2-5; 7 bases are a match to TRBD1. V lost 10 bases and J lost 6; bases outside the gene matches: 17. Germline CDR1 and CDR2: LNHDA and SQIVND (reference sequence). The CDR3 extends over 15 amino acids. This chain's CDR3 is CATSARDRGAKTQYF. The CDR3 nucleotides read TGTGCCACCTCAGCCCGGGACAGAGGTGCAAAGACCCAGTACTTC.

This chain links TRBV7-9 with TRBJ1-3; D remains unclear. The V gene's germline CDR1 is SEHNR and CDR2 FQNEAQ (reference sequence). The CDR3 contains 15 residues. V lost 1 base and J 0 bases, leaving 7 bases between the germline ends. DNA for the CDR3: TGTGCCAGCAGCTTAGTACAGAACTCTGGAAACACCATATATTTT. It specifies CASSLVQNSGNTIYF. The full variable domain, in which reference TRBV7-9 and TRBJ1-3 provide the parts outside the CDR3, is DTGVSQNPRHKITKRGQNVTFRCDPISEHNRLYWYRQTLGQGPEFLTYFQNEAQLEKSRLLSDRFSAERPKGSFSTLEIQRTEQGDSAMYLCASSLVQNSGNTIYFGEGSWLTVV.

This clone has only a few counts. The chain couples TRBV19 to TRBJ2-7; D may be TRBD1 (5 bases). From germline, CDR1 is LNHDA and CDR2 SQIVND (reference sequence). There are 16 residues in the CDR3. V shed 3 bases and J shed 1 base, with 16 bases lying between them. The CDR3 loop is CASSIGWGGLSYEQYF. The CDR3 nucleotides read TGTGCCAGTAGTATCGGGTGGGGCGGATTGTCCTACGAGCAGTACTTC.

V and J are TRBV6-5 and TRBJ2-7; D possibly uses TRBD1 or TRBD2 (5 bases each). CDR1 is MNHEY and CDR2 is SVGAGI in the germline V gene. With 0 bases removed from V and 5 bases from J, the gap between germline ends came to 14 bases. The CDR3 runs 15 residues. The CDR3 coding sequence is TGTGCCAGCAGTTACTCGAAGGAATGGGGGAACGAGCAGTACTTC. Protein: CASSYSKEWGNEQYF.

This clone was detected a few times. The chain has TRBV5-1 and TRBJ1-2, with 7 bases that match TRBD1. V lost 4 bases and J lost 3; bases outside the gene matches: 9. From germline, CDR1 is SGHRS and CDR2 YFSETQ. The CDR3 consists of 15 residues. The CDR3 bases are TGCGCCAGCAGCCCGACAGGGAGTGCCGACTATGGCTACACCTTC. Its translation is CASSPTGSADYGYTF.

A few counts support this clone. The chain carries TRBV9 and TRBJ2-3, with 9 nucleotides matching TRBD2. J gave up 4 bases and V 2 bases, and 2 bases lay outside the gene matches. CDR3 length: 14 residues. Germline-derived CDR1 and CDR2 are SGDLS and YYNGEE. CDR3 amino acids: CASSVIAGADTQYF. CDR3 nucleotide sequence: TGTGCCAGCAGCGTGATAGCGGGAGCAGATACGCAGTATTTT. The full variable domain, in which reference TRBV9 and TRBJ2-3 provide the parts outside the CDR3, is DSGVTQTPKHLITATGQRVTLRCSPRSGDLSVYWYQQSLDQGLQFLIQYYNGEERAKGNILERFSAQQFPDLHSELNLSSLELGDSALYFCASSVIAGADTQYFGPGTRLTVL.

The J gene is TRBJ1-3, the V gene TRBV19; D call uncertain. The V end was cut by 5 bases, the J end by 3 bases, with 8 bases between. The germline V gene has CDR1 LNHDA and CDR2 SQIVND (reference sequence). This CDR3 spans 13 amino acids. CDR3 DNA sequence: TGTGCCAGTAGTTACCATGATGGAAACACCATATATTTT. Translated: CASSYHDGNTIYF.

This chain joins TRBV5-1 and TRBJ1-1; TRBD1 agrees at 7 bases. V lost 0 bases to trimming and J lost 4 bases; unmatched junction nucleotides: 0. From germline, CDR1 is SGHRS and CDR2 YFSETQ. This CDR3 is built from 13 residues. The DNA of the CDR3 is TGCGCCAGCAGCTTGGACAGGGGCACTGAAGCTTTCTTT. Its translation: CASSLDRGTEAFF. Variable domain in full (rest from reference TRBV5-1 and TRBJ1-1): KAGVTQTPRYLIKTRGQQVTLSCSPISGHRSVSWYQQTPGQGLQFLFEYFSETQRNKGNFPGRFSGRQFSNSRSEMNVSTLELGDSALYLCASSLDRGTEAFFGQGTRLTVV.

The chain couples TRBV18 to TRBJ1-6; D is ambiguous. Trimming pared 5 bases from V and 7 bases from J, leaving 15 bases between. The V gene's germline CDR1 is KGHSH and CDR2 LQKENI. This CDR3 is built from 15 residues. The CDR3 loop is CASSFERVDNSPLHF. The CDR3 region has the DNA TGTGCCAGCTCATTCGAGAGAGTAGACAATTCACCCCTCCACTTT.

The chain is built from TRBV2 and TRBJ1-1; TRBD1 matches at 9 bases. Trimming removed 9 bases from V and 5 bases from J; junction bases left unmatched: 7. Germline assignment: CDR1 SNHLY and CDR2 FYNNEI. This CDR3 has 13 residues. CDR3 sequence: CASLIGQGTEAFF. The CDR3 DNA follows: TGTGCCAGTTTGATCGGACAGGGGACTGAAGCTTTCTTT.

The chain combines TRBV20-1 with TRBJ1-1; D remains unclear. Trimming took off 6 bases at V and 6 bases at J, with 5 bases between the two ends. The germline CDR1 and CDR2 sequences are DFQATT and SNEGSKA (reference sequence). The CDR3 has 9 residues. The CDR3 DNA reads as TGCAGTGCGTCGCCTGAAGCTTTCTTT. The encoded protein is CSASPEAFF.

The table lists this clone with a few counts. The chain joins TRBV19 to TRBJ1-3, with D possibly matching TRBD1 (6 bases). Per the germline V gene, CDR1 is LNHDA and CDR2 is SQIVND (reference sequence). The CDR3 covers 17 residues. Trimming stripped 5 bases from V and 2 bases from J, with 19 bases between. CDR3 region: CASSSTGRASTGNTIYF. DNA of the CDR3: TGTGCCAGTAGTTCCACAGGGAGGGCTTCTACTGGAAACACCATATATTTT.

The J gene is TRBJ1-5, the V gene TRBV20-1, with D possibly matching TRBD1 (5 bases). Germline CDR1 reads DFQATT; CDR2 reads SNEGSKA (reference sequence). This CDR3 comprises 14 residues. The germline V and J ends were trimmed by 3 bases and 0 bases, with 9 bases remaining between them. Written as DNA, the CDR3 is TGCAGTGCTAGTACAGGCCATAGCAATCAGCCCCAGCATTTT. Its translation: CSASTGHSNQPQHF.

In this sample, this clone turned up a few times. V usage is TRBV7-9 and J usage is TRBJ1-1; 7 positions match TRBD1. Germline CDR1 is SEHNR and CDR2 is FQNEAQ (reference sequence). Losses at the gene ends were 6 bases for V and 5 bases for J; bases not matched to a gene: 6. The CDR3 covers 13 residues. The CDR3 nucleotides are TGTGCCAGCAGTATTACAGGGGAAACTGAAGCTTTCTTT. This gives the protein CASSITGETEAFF.

The CDR3 DNA reads as TGTGCCAGCAGTGAAGCGCGGACTAGCAGTCCTCCGCACTACGAGCAGTACTTC. Its protein product is CASSEARTSSPPHYEQYF. This chain links TRBV2 with TRBJ2-7; 8 bases match TRBD2. Germline CDR1 SNHLY, CDR2 FYNNEI. V lost 0 bases and J lost 3; bases outside the gene matches: 13. This CDR3 is 18 amino acids long.

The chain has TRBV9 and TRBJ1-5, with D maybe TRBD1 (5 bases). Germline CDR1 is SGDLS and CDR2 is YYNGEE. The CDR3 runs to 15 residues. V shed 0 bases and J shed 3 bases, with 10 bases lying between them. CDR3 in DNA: TGTGCCAGCAGCGTAGGGGGGAACCCCAATCAGCCCCAGCATTTT. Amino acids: CASSVGGNPNQPQHF.

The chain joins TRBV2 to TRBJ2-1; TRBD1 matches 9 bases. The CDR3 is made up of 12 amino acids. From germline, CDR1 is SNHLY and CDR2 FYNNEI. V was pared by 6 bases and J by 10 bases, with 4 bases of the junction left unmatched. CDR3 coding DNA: TGTGCCAGCAGGGGACAGGGAAGGGAGCAGTTCTTC. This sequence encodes CASRGQGREQFF. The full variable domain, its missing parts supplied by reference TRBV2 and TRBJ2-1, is EPEVTQTPSHQVTQMGQEVILRCVPISNHLYFYWYRQILGQKVEFLVSFYNNEISEKSEIFDDQFSVERPDGSNFTLKIRSTKLEDSAMYFCASRGQGREQFFGPGTRLTVL.

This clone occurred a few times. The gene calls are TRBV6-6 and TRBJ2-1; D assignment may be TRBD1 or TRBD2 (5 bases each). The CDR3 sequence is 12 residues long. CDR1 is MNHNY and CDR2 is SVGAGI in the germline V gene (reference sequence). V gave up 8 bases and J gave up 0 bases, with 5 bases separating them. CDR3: CASGGSYNEQFF. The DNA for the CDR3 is TGTGCCAGCGGGGGCTCCTACAATGAGCAGTTCTTC.

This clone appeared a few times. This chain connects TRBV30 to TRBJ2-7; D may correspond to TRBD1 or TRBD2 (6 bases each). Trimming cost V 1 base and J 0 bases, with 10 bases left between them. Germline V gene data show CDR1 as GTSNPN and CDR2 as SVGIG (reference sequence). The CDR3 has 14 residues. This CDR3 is CAWSGGGNSYEQYF. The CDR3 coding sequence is TGTGCCTGGAGTGGAGGGGGGAACTCCTACGAGCAGTACTTC.

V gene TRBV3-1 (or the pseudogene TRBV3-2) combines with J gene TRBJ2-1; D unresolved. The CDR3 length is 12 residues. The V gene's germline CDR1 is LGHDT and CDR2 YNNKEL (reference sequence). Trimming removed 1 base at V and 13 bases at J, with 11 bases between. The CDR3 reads CASSQVEAFQFF. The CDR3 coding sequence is TGTGCCAGCAGCCAAGTCGAGGCGTTCCAGTTCTTC.

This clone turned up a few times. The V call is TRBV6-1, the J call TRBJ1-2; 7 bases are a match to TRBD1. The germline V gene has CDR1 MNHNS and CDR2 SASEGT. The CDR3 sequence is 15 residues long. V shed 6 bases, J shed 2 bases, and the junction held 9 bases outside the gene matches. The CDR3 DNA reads TGTGCCAGCAGCTCACCCGGACAGGCCAACTATGGCTACACCTTC. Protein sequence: CASSSPGQANYGYTF.

The CDR3 region has the DNA TGTGCCAGCAGCAAAGAAACAGGGGATTTGTTC. Translation: CASSKETGDLF. The chain links TRBV21-1 to TRBJ1-2; the DNA was not used to check the table's D call, TRBD1. TRBV21-1 is listed as a pseudogene. The CDR3 totals 11 residues.